These 16 T cell receptor beta chains were all obtained from the same sample, sequenced in a study of monozygotic twins with inflammatory bowel disease. TCRdb reprocessed the 5' RACE reads and keeps a single row for each CDR3 protein, giving no DNA. This sample carries about 160,000 distinct CDR3 sequences, with approximately 3% going to the ten biggest clones. The specimen sequenced was blood. All receptors derive from a human donor with ulcerative colitis or Crohn's disease, or a healthy co-twin of an affected twin (not recorded which).

V is TRBV5-1 and J is TRBJ2-2; TCRdb names TRBD1, which stays unverified in the absence of DNA. The length of the CDR3 is 15 residues. The V gene's germline CDR1 is SGHRS and CDR2 YFSETQ. The CDR3 sequence is CASSLKGAPAGELFF.

CDR3 in amino acids: CAWSVPNGGNYGYTF. This chain joins TRBV30 and TRBJ1-2; the TRBD1 assignment by TCRdb is unverifiable without DNA. The germline CDR1 and CDR2 sequences are GTSNPN and SVGIG (reference sequence). The CDR3 has 15 residues.

V and J are TRBV2 and TRBJ2-3; TCRdb outputs TRBD2, but without DNA this stays unchecked. The CDR3 is 15 residues long. Germline CDR1 is SNHLY and CDR2 is FYNNEI. CDR3 amino acids: CASRSTSGRTDTQYF.

The J gene is TRBJ2-3, the V gene TRBV28; no DNA is available, so the TRBD1 call from TCRdb remains unchecked. This CDR3 is 13 amino acids long. Germline V gene data show CDR1 as MDHEN and CDR2 as SYDVKM. The CDR3 is CASSLGGADTQYF. Variable domain in full (rest from reference TRBV28 and TRBJ2-3): DVKVTQSSRYLVKRTGEKVFLECVQDMDHENMFWYRQDPGLGLRLIYFSYDVKMKEKGDIPEGYSVSREKKERFSLILESASTNQTSMYLCASSLGGADTQYFGPGTRLTVL.

The rearrangement joins TRBV19 to TRBJ2-5; TCRdb calls TRBD1, which cannot be checked without DNA. CDR3 size: 15 residues. Germline lookup yields CDR1 LNHDA and CDR2 SQIVND (reference sequence). The CDR3 is CASNGQGPEQETQYF. The full variable domain, completed using reference TRBV19 and TRBJ2-5, is DGGITQSPKYLFRKEGQNVTLSCEQNLNHDAMYWYRQDPGQGLRLIYYSQIVNDFQKGDIAEGYSVSREKKESFPLTVTSAQKNPTAFYLCASNGQGPEQETQYFGPGTRLLVL.

The chain carries TRBV28 and TRBJ2-3; TCRdb calls TRBD1, which cannot be checked without DNA. The V gene's germline CDR1 is MDHEN and CDR2 SYDVKM. The CDR3 runs 15 residues. CDR3 sequence reads: CASNGRGGGTDTQYF.

CDR3 region: CASRRLGEANNEQFF. The V and J genes are TRBV19 and TRBJ2-1; without DNA, the TCRdb call of TRBD2 cannot be checked. The CDR3 is made up of 15 amino acids. The germline V gene has CDR1 LNHDA and CDR2 SQIVND (reference sequence). Supplemented by reference TRBV19 and TRBJ2-1, the full variable domain reads DGGITQSPKYLFRKEGQNVTLSCEQNLNHDAMYWYRQDPGQGLRLIYYSQIVNDFQKGDIAEGYSVSREKKESFPLTVTSAQKNPTAFYLCASRRLGEANNEQFFGPGTRLTVL.

The rearrangement joins TRBV6-1 to TRBJ2-7; the D call from TCRdb, TRBD1, cannot be confirmed without DNA. Germline-derived CDR1 and CDR2 are MNHNS and SASEGT. The CDR3 runs 17 residues. CDR3 protein: CASSQQITGTVNYEQYF.

J is TRBJ2-7 and V is TRBV7-9; TCRdb lists TRBD2, though no DNA is available to test this call. The V gene's germline CDR1 is SEHNR and CDR2 FQNEAQ (reference sequence). The CDR3 extends over 17 amino acids. The CDR3: CASSLATIAGESPEQYF.

This CDR3 is CASSSWALATYEQFF. The chain joins TRBV7-9 to TRBJ2-1; TCRdb calls TRBD1, which cannot be checked without DNA. Germline loops: CDR1 SEHNR, CDR2 FQNEAQ (reference sequence). The CDR3 length is 15 residues.

The V and J genes are TRBV20-1 and TRBJ1-5. CDR3 length: 15 residues. CDR1 is DFQATT and CDR2 is SNEGSKA in the germline V gene (reference sequence). CDR3 sequence: CSARAQTYRNQPQHF.

The gene calls are TRBV5-1 and TRBJ2-7; the D call from TCRdb, TRBD2, cannot be confirmed without DNA. Germline CDR1 and CDR2: SGHRS and YFSETQ. The CDR3 length is 13 residues. CDR3 sequence: CASKREASYEQYF.

CDR3 sequence reads: CASSLMREYEQYF. The chain carries TRBV5-1 and TRBJ2-7; TCRdb's D call, TRBD2, is unchecked because there is no DNA. Germline loops: CDR1 SGHRS, CDR2 YFSETQ. The CDR3 has 13 amino acids.

The chain links TRBV19 to TRBJ1-6; TCRdb's D call of TRBD1 is untestable without DNA. The length of the CDR3 is 14 residues. The V gene's germline CDR1 is LNHDA and CDR2 SQIVND (reference sequence). CDR3 region: CASSVQGANSPLHF.

The rearrangement links TRBV5-1 to TRBJ1-1; TCRdb picks TRBD1, but there is no DNA to check that call. Germline V CDR1 and CDR2: SGHRS, YFSETQ. This CDR3 is built from 15 residues. This CDR3 is CASSLSDSGDTEAFF.

The CDR3 is CASSYSTNTEAFF. V usage is TRBV6-6 and J usage is TRBJ1-1. This CDR3 comprises 13 residues. Germline V gene lookup returns CDR1 MNHNY and CDR2 SVGAGI (reference sequence).